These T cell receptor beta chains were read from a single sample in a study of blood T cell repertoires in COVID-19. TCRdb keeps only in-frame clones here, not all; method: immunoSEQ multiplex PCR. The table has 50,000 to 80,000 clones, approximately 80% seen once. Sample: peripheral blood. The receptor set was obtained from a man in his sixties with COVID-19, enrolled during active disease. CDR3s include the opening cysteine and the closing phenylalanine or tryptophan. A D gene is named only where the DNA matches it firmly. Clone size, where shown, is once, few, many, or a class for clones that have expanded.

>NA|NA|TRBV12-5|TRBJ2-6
CASSGGPGANVLTF
TGTGCGAGCTCCGGGGGGCCCGGGGCCAACGTCCTGACTTTC
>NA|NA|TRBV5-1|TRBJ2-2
CASSSSGESTGELFF
TGCGCCAGCAGCTCCAGCGGTGAGTCCACCGGGGAGCTGTTTTTT
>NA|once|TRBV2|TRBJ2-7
CASSYSYEQYF
TGTGCCAGCAGTTACAGCTACGAGCAGTACTTC
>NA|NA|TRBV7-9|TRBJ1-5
CASSPLYTRQPQHF
TGTGCCAGCTCCCCCCTATATACCCGACAGCCCCAGCATTTT
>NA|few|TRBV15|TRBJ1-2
CATSRDRGGHYGYTF
TGTGCCACCAGCAGAGATAGGGGGGGGCACTATGGCTACACCTTC
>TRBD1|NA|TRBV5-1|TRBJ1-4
CASRSPWTGNEKLFF
TGCGCCAGCCGATCTCCTTGGACAGGGAATGAAAAACTGTTTTTT
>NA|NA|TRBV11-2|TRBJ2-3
CASSLGGVHDTQYF
TGTGCCAGCAGCTTAGGAGGTGTTCACGATACGCAGTATTTT
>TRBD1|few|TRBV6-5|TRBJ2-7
CASSYSTGAPYEQYF
TGTGCCAGCAGTTACTCGACAGGGGCCCCCTACGAGCAGTACTTC
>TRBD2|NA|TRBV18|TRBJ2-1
CASSPRDLSGTYNEQFF
TGTGCCAGCTCACCACGGGATCTTAGCGGGACTTACAATGAGCAGTTCTTC
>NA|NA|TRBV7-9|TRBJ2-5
CASSHAGAETQYF
TGTGCCAGCAGCCACGCAGGGGCAGAGACCCAGTACTTC
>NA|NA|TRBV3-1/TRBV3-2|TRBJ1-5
CASSQGGGDQPQHF
TGTGCCAGCAGCCAAGGAGGGGGGGATCAGCCCCAGCATTTT
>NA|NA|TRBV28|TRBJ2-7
CASRLTRAYEQYF
TGTGCCAGCAGGCTCACTAGAGCCTACGAGCAGTACTTC
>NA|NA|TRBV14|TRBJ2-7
CASSQSQGGEQYF
TGTGCCAGCAGCCAATCGCAGGGCGGCGAGCAGTACTTC